This TCR beta chain was sequenced during a study of blood T cell repertoires in COVID-19. Study-level background: The United States, Italy and Spain supplied acute and convalescent COVID-19 samples. T cells, B-cell-depleted T cells, or PBMCs supplied cDNA or gDNA.

The CDR3 loop spans 12 amino acids. Germline trimming cut 7 bases from V and 6 bases from J; bases unmatched to any gene: 3. As originally analysed: Amplified reference gene primers provided the basis for estimating nucleated cell counts. Sequenced by immunoSEQ multiplex PCR; TCRdb stores in-frame clones only, minus some. V, J and clone size reflect that table, while D and trimming were determined from the DNA. Of approximately 140,000 clones listed, 87% are singletons. This clonotype was sampled from a woman aged 60 to 75 with active or convalescent COVID-19. The sequenced sample was peripheral blood. The rearrangement uses TRBV12-3 or TRBV12-4 and TRBJ1-2; 9 bases agree with TRBD1. This CDR3 reads CASIRDRDGYTF. The CDR3 DNA follows: TGTGCCAGCATCCGGGACAGGGATGGCTACACCTTC.